The sequence of this TCR beta chain was determined in a study of PD-1 blockade in classical Hodgkin lymphoma. Germline trimming cut 0 bases from V and 5 bases from J; bases unmatched to any gene: 5. From germline, CDR1 is SGHTS and CDR2 YDEGEE. The CDR3 sequence is 16 residues long. Time point noted: cycle 4 day 1 (C4D1), after less than seven weeks of nivolumab. Following autologous stem cell transplantation, relapse occurred in every patient, and exposure to brentuximab vedotin varied. Only in-frame clones appear in the TCRdb table, and some are missing; sequencing was by immunoSEQ multiplex PCR. Here the sample spans some 13,000 clones, approximately 81% being singletons.

The sample consisted of peripheral blood mononuclear cells (PBMCs), taken before the fourth cycle of nivolumab. The gene calls are TRBV5-8 and TRBJ2-2; 9 nucleotides match TRBD1. The TCR sequence derives from a human donor with classical Hodgkin lymphoma. CDR3: CASSLGTGVTTGELFF. The CDR3 DNA follows: TGTGCCAGCAGCTTGGGGACAGGGGTAACTACCGGGGAGCTGTTTTTT. The full variable domain, its missing parts supplied by reference TRBV5-8 and TRBJ2-2, is EAGVTQSPTHLIKTRGQQATLRCSPISGHTSVYWYQQALGLGLQFLLWYDEGEERNRGNFPPRFSGRQFPNYSSELNVNALELEDSALYLCASSLGTGVTTGELFFGEGSRLTVL.